Following are 18 T cell receptor beta chains from one sample sequenced in a study of T cells in Graves' hyperthyroidism and ophthalmopathy. Regions amplified from RNA transcripts were the TCR beta CDR3 regions. Carried out on the TCR CDR3, a first-round RT-PCR used the HTBI primer set. One entry per CDR3 protein results from TCRdb running MiXCR on the multiplex PCR reads. The data contain fewer than 450,000 distinct CDR3 sequences, approximately 18% of them seen just once; the ten biggest clones take up roughly a third. The sample was blood. These receptors all come from a young woman with Graves' hyperthyroidism that later progressed to Graves' ophthalmopathy.

The table lists this clonotype with many counts. This chain uses TRBV2 with TRBJ2-1, with a tentative D call TRBD1 (5 bases). V was cut by 5 bases and J by 0 bases, with 8 bases left in between. Germline V gene lookup returns CDR1 SNHLY and CDR2 FYNNEI. The CDR3 sequence is 14 residues long. The CDR3 loop reads CASSQGGSYNEQFF. CDR3 DNA sequence: TGTGCCAGCAGTCAGGGTGGCTCCTACAATGAGCAGTTCTTC.

This clonotype was picked up many times. V gene TRBV18 combines with J gene TRBJ2-3, with 8 bases that match TRBD1. V gave up 3 bases and J gave up 3 bases; unmatched junction bases: 5. Germline V gene data show CDR1 as KGHSH and CDR2 as LQKENI. This CDR3 comprises 15 residues. CDR3 coding DNA: TGTGCCAGCTCACCTTCGACAGGGGCGACAGATACGCAGTATTTT. Protein product: CASSPSTGATDTQYF.

This clonotype was seen repeatedly, ten times or more. This chain connects TRBV5-1 to TRBJ2-7, with 13 bases matching TRBD2. V dropped 3 bases and J dropped 5; count of bases not matched to a gene: 11. This CDR3 comprises 17 residues. CDR1 is SGHRS and CDR2 is YFSETQ in the germline V gene. The CDR3 reads CASSSGLAGSISDEQYF. The CDR3, as DNA: TGCGCCAGCAGCTCGGGACTAGCGGGATCCATTTCCGACGAGCAGTACTTC. Looking up the rest from reference TRBV5-1 and TRBJ2-7 gives the full variable domain: KAGVTQTPRYLIKTRGQQVTLSCSPISGHRSVSWYQQTPGQGLQFLFEYFSETQRNKGNFPGRFSGRQFSNSRSEMNVSTLELGDSALYLCASSSGLAGSISDEQYFGPGTRLTVT.

The genes are TRBV7-9 and TRBJ1-1; no clear D. V was cut by 4 bases and J by 6 bases, with 12 bases left in between. The CDR3 is made up of 13 amino acids. Germline CDR1 and CDR2: SEHNR and FQNEAQ (reference sequence). CDR3 region: CASSSEIIAEAFF. The CDR3 DNA reads as TGTGCCAGCAGCTCGGAGATTATCGCTGAAGCTTTCTTT.

This clonotype was seen at least ten times. For the CDR3, the DNA is TGTGCCAGCAGTGCTCAGGGTCAATCTGGAAACACCATATATTTT. Translating gives CASSAQGQSGNTIYF. This chain joins TRBV2 and TRBJ1-3; weak D call: TRBD1 (5 bases). The CDR3 consists of 15 residues. The V end was cut by 4 bases, the J end by 1 base, with 11 bases between. CDR1 is SNHLY, CDR2 FYNNEI, per germline.

This rearrangement joins TRBV6-2 or TRBV6-3 to TRBJ1-2, with D unresolved. The V gene lost 2 bases and the J gene lost 8 bases, with 27 bases spanning the gap. Germline loops: CDR1 MNHEY, CDR2 SVGEGT. This CDR3 spans 18 amino acids. CDR3 loop: CASSYPDRFYNFAWGYTF. In nucleotides, the CDR3 is TGTGCCAGCAGTTACCCGGACCGTTTCTACAATTTTGCCTGGGGCTACACCTTC.

This clonotype was detected ten times or more. The gene calls are TRBV29-1 and TRBJ1-3; D is uncertain. V was shortened by 6 bases and J by 0 bases, with 12 bases between the two germline ends. Germline V gives CDR1 SQVTM, CDR2 ANQGSEA. The CDR3 is 14 amino acids. The CDR3 DNA reads as TGCAGCGTGGACCTCCCAGGCTCTGGAAACACCATATATTTT. Its translation is CSVDLPGSGNTIYF.

This clonotype has more than one count but fewer than ten. The chain combines TRBV11-2 with TRBJ2-1, with TRBD2 matching over 8 bases. The germline V gene has CDR1 SGHAT and CDR2 FQNNGV. The CDR3 is made up of 17 amino acids. V shed 1 base, J shed 3 bases, and the junction held 8 bases outside the gene matches. CDR3 sequence (DNA): TGTGCCAGCAGCTTAGGTCTGGAGCGGGGGTACTACAATGAGCAGTTCTTC. It is translated as CASSLGLERGYYNEQFF.

This clonotype was seen at least ten times. The chain employs TRBV12-3 or TRBV12-4 and TRBJ2-7, with 11 bases lining up with TRBD1. The CDR3 runs 13 residues. V lost 6 bases, J lost 5 bases, and 3 bases stayed unmatched. The CDR3 DNA is TGTGCCAGCAGCCCGGGACAGGGGGACGAGCAGTACTTC. This sequence encodes CASSPGQGDEQYF.

This clonotype has ten or more counts. The chain recombines TRBV28 with TRBJ2-7, with TRBD2 matching over 10 bases. Germline V gives CDR1 MDHEN, CDR2 SYDVKM. V shed 5 bases, J shed 4 bases, and the junction held 5 bases outside the gene matches. This CDR3 is built from 14 residues. The CDR3 is CASSGEGLAYEQYF. The CDR3 DNA reads TGTGCCAGCAGTGGTGAGGGACTAGCGTACGAGCAGTACTTC.

This clonotype has more than one count but fewer than ten. J is TRBJ2-1 and V is TRBV5-1; TRBD2 matches 7 bases. The CDR3 contains 15 residues. The trim removed 0 bases at V and 8 bases at J, leaving 8 bases unmatched. The V gene's germline CDR1 is SGHRS and CDR2 YFSETQ. The CDR3 DNA reads as TGCGCCAGCAGCTTGGGGACTAGTGTAGTAGATGAGCAGTTCTTC. Its translation: CASSLGTSVVDEQFF.

This clonotype was found a few times. This rearrangement joins TRBV28 to TRBJ1-2, with TRBD1 as a possible D gene (5 bases). Trimming shortened V by 4 bases and J by 2 bases, and 11 bases separated the two germline ends. Germline CDR1 is MDHEN and CDR2 is SYDVKM. The CDR3 has 14 amino acids. The CDR3 sequence is CASSYRGLNYGYTF. The CDR3 DNA reads TGTGCCAGCAGTTACCGGGGCCTCAACTATGGCTACACCTTC.

This clonotype has ten or more counts. The chain links TRBV7-8 to TRBJ2-1; perhaps TRBD2 as D (6 bases). Per the germline V gene, CDR1 is SGHVS and CDR2 is FQNEAQ. The CDR3 length is 14 residues. Trimming took off 1 base at V and 8 bases at J, with 12 bases between the two ends. The CDR3 bases are TGTGCCAGCAGCTTAGTGACCCCGGGGGATGAGCAGTTCTTC. It codes for CASSLVTPGDEQFF.

This clonotype was seen repeatedly, ten times or more. The chain couples TRBV27 to TRBJ2-1, with D perhaps TRBD2 (7 bases). The V end was cut by 6 bases, the J end by 8 bases, with 17 bases between. There are 14 residues in the CDR3. Germline loops: CDR1 MNHEY, CDR2 SMNVEV (reference sequence). CDR3 region: CASRDRGGVYEQFF. The CDR3, as DNA: TGTGCCAGCAGAGATAGGGGGGGGGTCTATGAGCAGTTCTTC.

The sample holds a few counts of this clonotype. The rearrangement joins TRBV4-1 to TRBJ2-5; TRBD2 agrees at 9 bases. The CDR3 covers 15 residues. Looked up from germline, CDR1 is MGHRA and CDR2 is YSYEKL. With 0 bases clipped from V and 8 bases from J, the junction kept 7 bases outside the gene matches. CDR3 sequence (DNA): TGCGCCAGCAGCCAAGATCCCCTAGCGGGACCAACCCAGTACTTC. The encoded protein is CASSQDPLAGPTQYF.

This clonotype was observed at least ten times. The J gene is TRBJ2-1, the V gene TRBV18, with 11 nucleotides matching TRBD2. Germline-derived CDR1 and CDR2 are KGHSH and LQKENI. V lost 7 bases, J lost 9 bases, and 8 bases stayed unmatched. The CDR3 covers 14 residues. The chain's CDR3 is CASFSGRGIREQFF. For the CDR3, the DNA is TGTGCCAGCTTTAGCGGGAGGGGTATTCGTGAGCAGTTCTTC.

The rearrangement joins TRBV6-5 to TRBJ1-1; 9 bases are shared with TRBD1. This CDR3 has 17 residues. Germline CDR1 reads MNHEY; CDR2 reads SVGAGI. J was trimmed by 0 bases and V by 3 bases; bases with no gene match: 8. The CDR3 reads CASSYGPGTGLNTEAFF. CDR3 in DNA: TGTGCCAGCAGTTATGGGCCCGGGACAGGGTTGAACACTGAAGCTTTCTTT.

This clonotype was recorded once. V usage is TRBV2 and J usage is TRBJ1-6, with D hard to call. CDR3 length: 15 amino acids. The germline CDR1 and CDR2 sequences are SNHLY and FYNNEI. The V end was cut by 0 bases, the J end by 6 bases, with 9 bases between. The CDR3 DNA follows: TGTGCCAGCAGTGAAGCGAGGGCGGTTAATTCACCCCTCCACTTT. Protein product: CASSEARAVNSPLHF. Drawing the rest from reference TRBV2 and TRBJ1-6, the complete variable domain is EPEVTQTPSHQVTQMGQEVILRCVPISNHLYFYWYRQILGQKVEFLVSFYNNEISEKSEIFDDQFSVERPDGSNFTLKIRSTKLEDSAMYFCASSEARAVNSPLHFGNGTRLTVT.